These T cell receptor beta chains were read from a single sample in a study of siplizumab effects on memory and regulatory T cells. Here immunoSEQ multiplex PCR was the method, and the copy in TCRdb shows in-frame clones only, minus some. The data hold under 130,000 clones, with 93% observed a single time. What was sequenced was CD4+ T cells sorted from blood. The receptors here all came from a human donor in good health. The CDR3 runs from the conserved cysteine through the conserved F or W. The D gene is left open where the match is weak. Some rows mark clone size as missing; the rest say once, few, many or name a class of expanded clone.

TGTGCCAGCAGTCAAGGGACAGCGGGTCGCTATGGCTACACCTTC	CASSQGTAGRYGYTF	TRBD1	-	TRBV2	TRBJ1-2
TGTGCCAGAAGCGCAAAGGGACTAGCGGGAGCTGGGGAGCAGTTCTTC	CARSAKGLAGAGEQFF	TRBD2	once	TRBV5-3	TRBJ2-1
TGCAGCGTTGGAGGGACAGGGGTATCTTTCTTT	CSVGGTGVSFF	TRBD1	-	TRBV29-1	TRBJ1-1
TGTGCCAGCAGGCGGGACAGGCCTTACGAGCAGTACTTC	CASRRDRPYEQYF	TRBD1	-	TRBV7-2	TRBJ2-7
TGTGCCAGCAGTTACTCCGGACAGGGGGGGTACACTGAAGCTTTCTTT	CASSYSGQGGYTEAFF	TRBD1	-	TRBV6-5	TRBJ1-1
TGTGCCAGCAGTTCCCTAGGAGGGGGCCCGAATGAAAAACTGTTTTTT	CASSSLGGGPNEKLFF	TRBD1	-	TRBV6-5	TRBJ1-4
TGTGCCAGCAGTTTCGGGACAGCCACTGAAGCTTTCTTT	CASSFGTATEAFF	TRBD1	-	TRBV27	TRBJ1-1
TGTGCCAGTAGTAGCTCAGGGGGCACGTTAAACACTGAAGCTTTCTTT	CASSSSGGTLNTEAFF	TRBD1	-	TRBV19	TRBJ1-1
TGCGCCAGCAGCCAAGATTTGGCGGGGACAGGGAGTGGCTACACCTTC	CASSQDLAGTGSGYTF	TRBD1	-	TRBV4-3	TRBJ1-2
TGTGCCAGCAGCGGGGTAGCGGGGGCAGAGACCCAGTACTTC	CASSGVAGAETQYF	TRBD2	-	TRBV5-6	TRBJ2-5